The 17 T cell receptor beta chains given below trace back to one sample, sequenced in a study of OX40 agonist ivuxolimab in advanced cancers. Sequencing was performed with immunoSEQ multiplex PCR; in TCRdb, only in-frame clones are kept and a portion is missing. The sample has tens of thousands of clones; over 80% are singletons. Sequencing used CD4+ or CD8+ T cells sorted from blood, obtained in a trial of the OX40 agonist ivuxolimab. Receptor source: an adult with an advanced solid tumor such as melanoma, head and neck, liver or kidney cancer.

The chain recombines TRBV7-2 with TRBJ1-2; 10 nucleotides align to TRBD1. The V gene end was trimmed by 5 bases and the J gene end by 13 bases; junction bases not matched to a gene: 13. This CDR3 has 14 residues. Germline CDR1 is SGHTA and CDR2 is FQGNSA. The CDR3 protein is CASSNGVGTGERTF. In DNA form, the CDR3 reads TGTGCCAGCAGCAACGGGGTCGGGACAGGGGAGCGCACCTTC.

The rearrangement uses TRBV11-2 and TRBJ2-3; TRBD2 is a possible D gene (7 bases). Germline V CDR1 and CDR2: SGHAT, FQNNGV. The CDR3 loop spans 14 amino acids. V lost 0 bases and J lost 8, with 12 bases in between. The CDR3 sequence: CASSLDGGRGTQYF. The DNA for the CDR3 is TGTGCCAGCAGCTTAGACGGGGGGCGCGGTACGCAGTATTTT.

This sequence joins TRBV6-5 and TRBJ1-5; a weak D match, TRBD1 (5 bases). The V end was cut by 5 bases, the J end by 4 bases, with 15 bases between. CDR3 length equals 15 residues. Germline V CDR1 and CDR2: MNHEY, SVGAGI. Written as DNA, the CDR3 is TGTGCCAGCAGTCCACGGGGACTGATGAATCAGCCCCAGCATTTT. This encodes CASSPRGLMNQPQHF.

The chain is built from TRBV18 and TRBJ2-7; TRBD2 might be the D (5 bases). CDR1 is KGHSH and CDR2 is LQKENI in the germline V gene. The CDR3 consists of 12 residues. V lost 4 bases, J lost 5 bases, and 9 bases lay in between. CDR3: CASSQIGDEQYF. The CDR3 DNA follows: TGTGCCAGCTCACAGATCGGGGACGAGCAGTACTTC.

The chain joins TRBV9 to TRBJ1-1, with a tentative D call TRBD1 (6 bases). This CDR3 has 15 residues. With 3 bases removed from V and 1 base from J, the gap between germline ends came to 13 bases. The germline gives CDR1 SGDLS, CDR2 YYNGEE. CDR3 protein: CASSAQIGGNTEAFF. The DNA for the CDR3 is TGTGCCAGCAGCGCACAAATAGGGGGGAACACTGAAGCTTTCTTT.

This chain links TRBV5-1 with TRBJ2-3; D ambiguous. Germline CDR1 and CDR2: SGHRS and YFSETQ. This CDR3 is built from 15 residues. V was cut by 0 bases and J by 0 bases, with 8 bases left in between. The CDR3 region has the DNA TGCGCCAGCAGCTTGGCCCCGGGCAGCACAGATACGCAGTATTTT. Translation gives CASSLAPGSTDTQYF.

The chain links TRBV10-2 to TRBJ2-7; D might be TRBD2 (6 bases). This CDR3 is built from 14 residues. V lost 7 bases to trimming and J lost 0 bases, with 13 bases between them. The germline gives CDR1 WSHSY, CDR2 SAAADI. In nucleotides, the CDR3 is TGCGCCAGCAAGAGCGGAGGGAGCTCCTACGAGCAGTACTTC. Its translation is CASKSGGSSYEQYF.

The V call is TRBV11-1, the J call TRBJ2-7, with 7 bases lining up with TRBD1. The CDR3 consists of 15 residues. Looked up from germline, CDR1 is SGHAT and CDR2 is FQDESV (reference sequence). The trim removed 1 base at V and 3 bases at J, leaving 6 bases unmatched. DNA of the CDR3: TGTGCCAGCAGCTTAGAGTTGGGACAGCGCTACGAGCAGTACTTC. Protein: CASSLELGQRYEQYF.

V gene TRBV30 combines with J gene TRBJ1-2; D possibly corresponds to TRBD1 (6 bases). This CDR3 is 13 amino acids long. Germline V gives CDR1 GTSNPN, CDR2 SVGIG (reference sequence). Deletions cut 2 bases from V and 4 bases from J, with 11 bases between. The CDR3 bases are TGTGCCTGGAGTCATATAGGGGGCTATGGCTACACCTTC. Amino acids: CAWSHIGGYGYTF.

This clone was detected a few times. This chain links TRBV30 with TRBJ1-6, with TRBD1 as a possible D gene (5 bases). The CDR3 loop spans 15 amino acids. Between the trimmed V and J ends, which lost 8 bases and 9 bases, there was a span of 23 bases. The germline V gene has CDR1 GTSNPN and CDR2 SVGIG (reference sequence). The CDR3 DNA reads as TGTGCCCTACAACGTCAAGGCCTTGGGGCTTCACCCCTCCACTTT. Encoded protein: CALQRQGLGASPLHF.

V is TRBV5-1 and J is TRBJ1-2; 8 nucleotides line up with TRBD1. Looked up from germline, CDR1 is SGHRS and CDR2 is YFSETQ. The CDR3 sequence is 13 residues long. V was clipped by 4 bases and J by 6 bases; unmatched bases: 5. The CDR3 DNA reads TGCGCCAGCAGCAAGGGACAGGCTGATGGCTACACCTTC. This translates into CASSKGQADGYTF.

The chain uses TRBV6-1 and TRBJ1-2; 7 bases line up with TRBD1. This CDR3 is built from 12 residues. Trimming took 8 bases from V and 2 from J; bases not matched to a gene: 2. Germline V gene lookup returns CDR1 MNHNS and CDR2 SASEGT. The CDR3 bases are TGTGCCAGCCGACAGGGAAACTATGGCTACACCTTC. Protein: CASRQGNYGYTF.

The chain has TRBV6-4 and TRBJ1-5; 7 nucleotides match TRBD1. The germline CDR1 and CDR2 sequences are MRHNA and SNTAGT. V trimming: 7 bases; J trimming: 0 bases; junction bases outside the gene matches: 6. This CDR3 spans 15 amino acids. CDR3 DNA: TGTGCCAGCAAACCTGACAGGGCTAGCAATCAGCCCCAGCATTTT. Translating it yields CASKPDRASNQPQHF.

V gene TRBV5-8 combines with J gene TRBJ2-7; D is ambiguous. The germline CDR1 and CDR2 sequences are SGHTS and YDEGEE. V lost 5 bases to trimming and J lost 3 bases, with 6 bases between them. There are 11 residues in the CDR3. The CDR3 sequence is CASSHNYEQYF. The CDR3 nucleotides are TGTGCCAGCAGTCATAACTACGAGCAGTACTTC.

The V call is TRBV6-5, the J call TRBJ2-5; 10 bases are a match to TRBD1. CDR3 length: 14 amino acids. With 7 bases clipped from V and 3 bases from J, the junction kept 5 bases outside the gene matches. CDR1 is MNHEY and CDR2 is SVGAGI in the germline V gene. CDR3 bases: TGTGCCAGCAATCGACAGGGGGCGAAAGAGACCCAGTACTTC. It translates to CASNRQGAKETQYF.

The chain is built from TRBV25-1 and TRBJ1-1; a weak D match, TRBD1 (5 bases). The ends were cut back, 6 bases at V and 6 bases at J, with 17 bases in the middle. Germline CDR1 and CDR2: MGHDK and SYGVNS. CDR3 length: 14 residues. The CDR3 loop reads CASRAEGQGAEAFF. The CDR3 DNA follows: TGTGCCAGCAGGGCCGAGGGTCAGGGTGCTGAAGCTTTCTTT.

V is TRBV4-1 and J is TRBJ1-1; no definite D call. The CDR3 has 15 residues. Trimming took off 4 bases at V and 1 base at J, with 13 bases between the two ends. The germline V gene encodes CDR1 MGHRA and CDR2 YSYEKL. The DNA of the CDR3 is TGCGCCAGCAGCCTCGGGCCCATCCCGAACACTGAAGCTTTCTTT. Amino acids: CASSLGPIPNTEAFF.